This T cell receptor (beta chain) is from a study of PD-1 blockade in classical Hodgkin lymphoma. Sequencing used immunoSEQ multiplex PCR; TCRdb keeps in-frame clones, though not all of them. The sample includes about 20,000 clones, around 83% of them seen just once. About this clone: Its target is not known.

Germline V lookup: CDR1 MNHNY, CDR2 SVGAGI (reference sequence). The length of the CDR3 is 11 residues. Trimming took off 10 bases at V and 6 bases at J, with 13 bases between the two ends. Notes on the study in general: Repertoire difference causes, possibly disease activity or prior therapy, remain undefined.

Noted time point: newly diagnosed, previously untreated cHL patient sample. CD4+ T cells were purified from thawed PBMCs by magnetic negative selection. The V call is TRBV6-6, the J call TRBJ2-7; weak D call: TRBD2 (6 bases). The sequence came from a human donor with classical Hodgkin lymphoma. Material: CD4+ T cells from blood. The CDR3 loop is CATKLAGEQYF. DNA of the CDR3: TGTGCCACAAAACTAGCAGGCGAGCAGTACTTC.